This record concerns one TCR beta chain sequence. A second PCR, run for about 7 to 12 cycles, used a sample-barcoded 5' primer plus a J-beta primer mix. Via MiXCR, TCRdb re-called the 5' RACE reads, giving one row per CDR3 protein. The sample lists 380,000 or so distinct CDR3 sequences; about 52% were seen once. Germline lookup yields CDR1 ENHRY and CDR2 SYGVKD. There are 10 residues in the CDR3. With 6 bases removed from V and 7 bases from J, the gap between germline ends came to 5 bases. This entry is derived from a study of blood T cells in healthy people across ages. The chain is built from TRBV10-3 and TRBJ2-3; no definite D call. The sequencing input was blood. This clonotype originated in a man aged 55 to 70 in good health. The CDR3 region is CAIRENTQYF. In nucleotides, the CDR3 is TGTGCCATCAGGGAAAATACGCAGTATTTT.